Below are 30 T cell receptor beta chains sequenced from a single sample in a study of control samples from healthy donors and cancer patients. Produced via immunoSEQ multiplex PCR; TCRdb's table is partial and in-frame only. The sample has fewer than 130,000 clones; approximately 88% are singletons. Sequencing was carried out using PBMCs. The receptors stem from a woman aged 60 to 75 with lung cancer.

This rearrangement joins TRBV10-3 to TRBJ2-3, with TRBD2 matching over 9 bases. The CDR3 has 14 amino acids. V trimming: 6 bases; J trimming: 3 bases; junction bases outside the gene matches: 4. Germline CDR1 and CDR2: ENHRY and SYGVKD. The CDR3 here is CAIRLAGRTDTQYF. CDR3 DNA: TGTGCCATCAGGCTAGCGGGGAGGACAGATACGCAGTATTTT.

The chain is built from TRBV7-2 and TRBJ2-7; possible D gene TRBD1, 7 bases. Germline CDR1 and CDR2: SGHTA and FQGNSA. This CDR3 is built from 15 residues. The V gene lost 1 base and the J gene lost 3 bases, with 13 bases spanning the gap. The CDR3 DNA follows: TGTGCCAGCAGCTTAGTAGGCCAGGGGGGCTACGAGCAGTACTTC. Its protein product is CASSLVGQGGYEQYF.

Written as DNA, the CDR3 is TGTGCCAGCAGCTTGTCTAGGGCCGAATTGGGCACTGAAGCTTTCTTT. Its protein product is CASSLSRAELGTEAFF. The gene calls are TRBV5-8 and TRBJ1-1, with D unresolved. The CDR3 is 16 residues long. The germline gives CDR1 SGHTS, CDR2 YDEGEE. V was trimmed by 1 base and J by 4 bases, leaving 17 bases between them.

The rearrangement links TRBV2 to TRBJ2-3; TRBD2 matches 14 bases. There are 15 residues in the CDR3. CDR1 is SNHLY and CDR2 is FYNNEI in the germline V gene. Trimming removed 7 bases from V and 9 bases from J; junction bases left unmatched: 9. In nucleotides, the CDR3 is TGTGCCAGCACCACCGGGACTAGCGGGAGTACAACGCAGTATTTT. It codes for CASTTGTSGSTTQYF.

The chain recombines TRBV18 with TRBJ1-3; D gene uncertain. CDR1 KGHSH and CDR2 LQKENI come from the germline V gene. The CDR3 is 15 amino acids. V was trimmed by 2 bases and J by 4 bases, leaving 12 bases between them. The CDR3: CASSPNQQSGNTIYF. CDR3 nucleotides: TGTGCCAGCTCACCAAATCAACAGAGCGGAAACACCATATATTTT.

The chain employs TRBV9 and TRBJ1-1; D not resolved. The CDR3 is 13 residues long. V was trimmed by 1 base and J by 1 base, leaving 5 bases between them. Germline loops: CDR1 SGDLS, CDR2 YYNGEE. DNA for the CDR3: TGTGCCAGCAGCGTATTAGGGAACACTGAAGCTTTCTTT. This encodes CASSVLGNTEAFF.

The chain is built from TRBV19 and TRBJ2-5, with 10 positions matching TRBD2. The CDR3 runs to 15 residues. With 5 bases clipped from V and 3 bases from J, the junction kept 6 bases outside the gene matches. The germline CDR1 and CDR2 sequences are LNHDA and SQIVND (reference sequence). The CDR3 coding sequence is TGTGCCAGTAGTCGGACTCTAGCGGGGGAAGAGACCCAGTACTTC. Protein sequence: CASSRTLAGEETQYF.

There are a few counts of this clone. V gene TRBV5-4 combines with J gene TRBJ2-2; 13 nucleotides line up with TRBD2. This CDR3 spans 17 amino acids. Germline values: CDR1 SGHNT, CDR2 YYREEE (reference sequence). V shed 0 bases, J shed 7 bases, and the junction held 6 bases outside the gene matches. In DNA form, the CDR3 reads TGTGCCAGCAGCTTGGGACTAGCGGGGGGTTTAGGCGGGGAGCTGTTTTTT. Protein sequence: CASSLGLAGGLGGELFF.

The chain combines TRBV6-6 with TRBJ1-4; TRBD1 aligns across 11 bases. This CDR3 is built from 21 residues. V dropped 5 bases and J dropped 10; count of bases not matched to a gene: 27. Germline CDR1 MNHNY, CDR2 SVGAGI (reference sequence). The CDR3 DNA is TGTGCCAGCAGTCTTATCGTCACTCGAGGAGGGACAGGGGGAAAGTTAGGAAAACTGTTTTTT. This sequence encodes CASSLIVTRGGTGGKLGKLFF.

The gene calls are TRBV5-8 and TRBJ1-1, with 10 bases fitting TRBD1. This CDR3 is 16 amino acids long. Losses at the gene ends were 4 bases for V and 7 bases for J; bases not matched to a gene: 13. Germline CDR1 reads SGHTS; CDR2 reads YDEGEE. The CDR3 DNA sequence: TGTGCCAGCAGCGGTAAGACAGGGGGCAGGTTGTTTGAAGCTTTCTTT. This codes for CASSGKTGGRLFEAFF.

The rearrangement joins TRBV7-3 to TRBJ2-1; TRBD1 or TRBD2 may be the D gene (5 bases each). Trimming shortened V by 6 bases and J by 5 bases, and 14 bases separated the two germline ends. The germline CDR1 and CDR2 sequences are SGHTA and FQGTGA. The CDR3 totals 14 residues. For the CDR3, the DNA is TGTGCCAGCAGTGGGGCCTCGGGGAACAATGAGCAGTTCTTC. It codes for CASSGASGNNEQFF.

This sequence joins TRBV7-9 and TRBJ1-2; perhaps TRBD1 as D (5 bases). V was pared by 2 bases and J by 7 bases, with 8 bases between. In germline, CDR1 is SEHNR, CDR2 FQNEAQ (reference sequence). The CDR3 is 12 residues long. This CDR3 is CASSLTGGGYTF. The CDR3, as DNA: TGTGCCAGCAGCTTAACAGGCGGTGGCTACACCTTC.

The chain is built from TRBV7-9 and TRBJ2-6; the D is unclear. V lost 0 bases and J lost 2, with 5 bases in between. Germline-derived CDR1 and CDR2 are SEHNR and FQNEAQ (reference sequence). CDR3 length: 15 amino acids. DNA of the CDR3: TGTGCCAGCAGCTTAGCAGGGACTGGGGCCAACGTCCTGACTTTC. Residues: CASSLAGTGANVLTF. The full variable domain, in which reference TRBV7-9 and TRBJ2-6 provide the parts outside the CDR3, is DTGVSQNPRHKITKRGQNVTFRCDPISEHNRLYWYRQTLGQGPEFLTYFQNEAQLEKSRLLSDRFSAERPKGSFSTLEIQRTEQGDSAMYLCASSLAGTGANVLTFGAGSRLTVL.

J is TRBJ1-3 and V is TRBV15; tentatively, D is TRBD1 (6 bases). CDR1 LNHNV and CDR2 YYDKDF come from the germline V gene (reference sequence). The CDR3 consists of 14 residues. Trimming left V 6 bases short and J 2 bases short, with 11 bases between. CDR3 bases: TGTGCCACCAGTCAGGGGACTCCTGGAAACACCATATATTTT. Protein sequence: CATSQGTPGNTIYF.

The genes are TRBV10-3 and TRBJ2-7, with TRBD2 as a possible D gene (5 bases). Trimming took off 4 bases at V and 9 bases at J, with 16 bases between the two ends. Germline values: CDR1 ENHRY, CDR2 SYGVKD. The CDR3 loop spans 13 amino acids. CDR3 amino acids: CAISGGYLDPQYF. CDR3 nucleotide sequence: TGTGCCATCAGTGGAGGGTATTTAGATCCGCAGTACTTC.

The chain is built from TRBV4-3 and TRBJ2-7; TRBD2 might be the D (5 bases). Trimming left V 1 base short and J 2 bases short, with 12 bases between. Germline values: CDR1 LGHNA, CDR2 YSLEER. This CDR3 comprises 15 residues. This CDR3 reads CASSQVLSGTYEQYF. The CDR3 DNA is TGCGCCAGCAGCCAAGTGTTAAGCGGAACCTACGAGCAGTACTTC.

The chain is built from TRBV9 and TRBJ2-7; D might be TRBD1 (6 bases). The CDR3 is made up of 15 amino acids. V was clipped by 4 bases and J by 4 bases, with 18 bases between them. Germline-derived CDR1 and CDR2 are SGDLS and YYNGEE. The CDR3: CASSLQGPGSYEQYF. The CDR3 DNA is TGTGCCAGCAGCCTACAGGGACCTGGTTCGTACGAGCAGTACTTC.

The chain links TRBV7-9 to TRBJ1-3; no clear D gene. Germline CDR1 and CDR2: SEHNR and FQNEAQ (reference sequence). This CDR3 region has 16 residues. Between the trimmed V and J ends, which lost 6 bases and 3 bases, there was a span of 18 bases. Written as DNA, the CDR3 is TGTGCCAGCAGTCAATCCGAGAAAACTCTTGGAAACACCATATATTTT. Residues: CASSQSEKTLGNTIYF. The whole variable domain, remainder taken from reference TRBV7-9 and TRBJ1-3, is DTGVSQNPRHKITKRGQNVTFRCDPISEHNRLYWYRQTLGQGPEFLTYFQNEAQLEKSRLLSDRFSAERPKGSFSTLEIQRTEQGDSAMYLCASSQSEKTLGNTIYFGEGSWLTVV.

There are a few counts of this clone. The rearrangement links TRBV7-2 to TRBJ2-7; D remains ambiguous. Trimming stripped 2 bases from V and 6 bases from J, with 14 bases between. CDR3 length: 14 amino acids. The V gene's germline CDR1 is SGHTA and CDR2 FQGNSA. DNA for the CDR3: TGTGCCAGCAGCTTATCTGGGGTATGGGGCGAGCAGTACTTC. Its protein is CASSLSGVWGEQYF.

V and J are TRBV4-2 and TRBJ2-1, with D tentatively TRBD2 (5 bases). Germline V gene lookup returns CDR1 LGHNA and CDR2 YNFKEQ. The V end lost 2 bases, the J end lost 7 bases, and 6 bases lay between the germline ends. The CDR3 is 12 residues long. The CDR3 protein is CASSQWENEQFF. The CDR3 nucleotides are TGTGCCAGCAGCCAATGGGAGAATGAGCAGTTCTTC.

The chain links TRBV4-1 to TRBJ1-2; D not resolved. The CDR3 totals 15 residues. Trimming took off 0 bases at V and 2 bases at J, with 10 bases between the two ends. The germline gives CDR1 MGHRA, CDR2 YSYEKL. CDR3 region: CASSQDPNSNYGYTF. The CDR3 DNA reads TGCGCCAGCAGCCAAGATCCCAACTCCAACTATGGCTACACCTTC.

The V and J genes are TRBV18 and TRBJ1-3, with TRBD1 as a possible D gene (5 bases). The ends were cut back, 3 bases at V and 0 bases at J, with 12 bases in the middle. The germline V gene has CDR1 KGHSH and CDR2 LQKENI. This CDR3 has 16 amino acids. Here the CDR3 reads CASSPRPGDSGNTIYF. DNA of the CDR3: TGTGCCAGCTCACCGAGGCCGGGGGACTCTGGAAACACCATATATTTT. Based on the CDR3 plus reference TRBV18 and TRBJ1-3, the full variable domain is NAGVMQNPRHLVRRRGQEARLRCSPMKGHSHVYWYRQLPEEGLKFMVYLQKENIIDESGMPKERFSAEFPKEGPSILRIQQVVRGDSAAYFCASSPRPGDSGNTIYFGEGSWLTVV.

The V and J genes are TRBV10-3 and TRBJ1-2; the D gene is possibly TRBD1 (6 bases). V shed 8 bases and J shed 8 bases, with 12 bases lying between them. Germline CDR1 is ENHRY and CDR2 is SYGVKD. The CDR3 is 11 residues long. The CDR3 DNA follows: TGTGCCATCGGGTCGGGACACGGCTACACCTTC. Translating gives CAIGSGHGYTF.

This chain links TRBV5-8 with TRBJ2-1; tentatively, D is TRBD1 (6 bases). V was pared by 4 bases and J by 4 bases, with 18 bases between. This CDR3 has 16 amino acids. CDR1 and CDR2 from the germline V gene are SGHTS and YDEGEE. The CDR3 is CASSPGQRSFYNEQFF. The DNA for the CDR3 is TGTGCCAGCAGCCCCGGACAGCGGAGTTTTTACAATGAGCAGTTCTTC. The full variable domain, completed using reference TRBV5-8 and TRBJ2-1, is EAGVTQSPTHLIKTRGQQATLRCSPISGHTSVYWYQQALGLGLQFLLWYDEGEERNRGNFPPRFSGRQFPNYSSELNVNALELEDSALYLCASSPGQRSFYNEQFFGPGTRLTVL.

This CDR3 reads CASSQDEAGSYNEQFF. The CDR3 DNA sequence: TGTGCCAGCAGCCAAGACGAAGCGGGCTCCTACAATGAGCAGTTCTTC. The chain carries TRBV4-2 and TRBJ2-1; perhaps TRBD2 as D (6 bases). V lost 0 bases and J lost 0, with 9 bases in between. CDR3 length: 16 residues. Germline V CDR1 and CDR2: LGHNA, YNFKEQ.

The rearrangement uses TRBV27 and TRBJ1-6; 7 bases match TRBD1. Germline values: CDR1 MNHEY, CDR2 SMNVEV (reference sequence). Germline trimming cut 2 bases from V and 8 bases from J; bases unmatched to any gene: 12. The CDR3 sequence is 17 residues long. The CDR3 DNA sequence: TGTGCCAGCAGTTTAAGGCCCCCCGGACAGGCCTATTCACCCCTCCACTTT. Encoded protein: CASSLRPPGQAYSPLHF.

The V call is TRBV6-5, the J call TRBJ2-7; tentative D call: TRBD2 (5 bases). The CDR3 runs 14 residues. Germline V gives CDR1 MNHEY, CDR2 SVGAGI. Trimming pared 0 bases from V and 4 bases from J, leaving 10 bases between. The CDR3 loop reads CASSYSSGGYEQYF. Here the CDR3 DNA reads TGTGCCAGCAGTTACTCGTCAGGAGGATACGAGCAGTACTTC.

The J gene is TRBJ2-7, the V gene TRBV5-6; D uncertain. V shed 4 bases and J shed 6 bases, with 5 bases lying between them. CDR3 size: 10 residues. From germline, CDR1 is SGHDT and CDR2 YYEEEE. The CDR3 protein is CASSLLEQYF. CDR3 coding DNA: TGTGCCAGCAGCCTTCTCGAGCAGTACTTC.

This clone was observed once. The chain is built from TRBV3-1 (or the pseudogene TRBV3-2) and TRBJ1-1, with D uncertain. Germline V lookup: CDR1 LGHDT, CDR2 YNNKEL (reference sequence). Deletions cut 0 bases from V and 0 bases from J, with 5 bases between. The CDR3 is made up of 14 amino acids. CDR3 coding DNA: TGTGCCAGCAGCCAAGACGAGGTGAACACTGAAGCTTTCTTT. It yields the protein CASSQDEVNTEAFF.

The V call is TRBV7-2, the J call TRBJ2-2; D not resolved. The CDR3 extends over 13 amino acids. CDR1 SGHTA and CDR2 FQGNSA come from the germline V gene. V dropped 4 bases and J dropped 5 bases, with 8 bases sitting between them. Here the CDR3 reads CASSSPVTGELFF. CDR3 nucleotide sequence: TGTGCCAGCAGCTCCCCGGTTACCGGGGAGCTGTTTTTT.